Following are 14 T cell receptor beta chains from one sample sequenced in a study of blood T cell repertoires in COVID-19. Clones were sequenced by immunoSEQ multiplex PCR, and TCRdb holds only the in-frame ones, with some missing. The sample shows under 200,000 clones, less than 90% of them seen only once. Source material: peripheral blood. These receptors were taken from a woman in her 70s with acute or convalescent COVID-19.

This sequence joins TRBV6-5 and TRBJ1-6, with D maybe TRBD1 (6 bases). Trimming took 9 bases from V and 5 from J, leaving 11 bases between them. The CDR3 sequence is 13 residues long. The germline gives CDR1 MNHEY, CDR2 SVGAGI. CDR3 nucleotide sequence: TGTGCCAGTGGACAGTGGAATAATTCACCCCTCCACTTT. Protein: CASGQWNNSPLHF.

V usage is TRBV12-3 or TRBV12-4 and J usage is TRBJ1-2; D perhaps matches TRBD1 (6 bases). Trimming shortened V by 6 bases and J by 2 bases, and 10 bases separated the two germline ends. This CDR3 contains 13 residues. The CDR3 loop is CASRPGHNYGYTF. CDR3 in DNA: TGTGCCAGCAGGCCGGGACACAACTATGGCTACACCTTC.

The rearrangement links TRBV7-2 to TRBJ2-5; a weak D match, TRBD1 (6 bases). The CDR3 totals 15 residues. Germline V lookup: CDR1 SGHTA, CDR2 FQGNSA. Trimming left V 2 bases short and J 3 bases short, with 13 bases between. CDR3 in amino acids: CASSLPSGQKETQYF. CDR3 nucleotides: TGTGCCAGCAGCTTACCCTCAGGACAGAAAGAGACCCAGTACTTC.

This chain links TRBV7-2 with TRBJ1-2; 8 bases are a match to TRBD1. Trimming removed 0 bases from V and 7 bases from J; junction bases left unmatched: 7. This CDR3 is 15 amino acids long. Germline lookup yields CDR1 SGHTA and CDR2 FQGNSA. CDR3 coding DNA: TGTGCCAGCAGCTTAGCGCCCGGACAGGGTTCTGGCTACACCTTC. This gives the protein CASSLAPGQGSGYTF. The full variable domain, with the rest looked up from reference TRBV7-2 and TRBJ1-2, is GAGVSQSPSNKVTEKGKDVELRCDPISGHTALYWYRQSLGQGLEFLIYFQGNSAPDKSGLPSDRFSAERTGGSVSTLTIQRTQQEDSAVYLCASSLAPGQGSGYTFGSGTRLTVV.

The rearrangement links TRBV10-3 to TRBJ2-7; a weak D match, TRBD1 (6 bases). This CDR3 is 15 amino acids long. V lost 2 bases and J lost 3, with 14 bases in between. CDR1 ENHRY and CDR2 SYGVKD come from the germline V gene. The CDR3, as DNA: TGTGCCATCAGTGAGGCCCAAGGGGGTGGCTACGAGCAGTACTTC. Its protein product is CAISEAQGGGYEQYF.

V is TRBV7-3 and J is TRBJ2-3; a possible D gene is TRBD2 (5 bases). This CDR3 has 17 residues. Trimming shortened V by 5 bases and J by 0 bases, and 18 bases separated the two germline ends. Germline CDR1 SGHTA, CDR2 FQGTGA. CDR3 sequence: CASSRRASHSSTDTQYF. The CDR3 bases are TGTGCCAGCAGCCGACGCGCTAGCCATTCTAGCACAGATACGCAGTATTTT. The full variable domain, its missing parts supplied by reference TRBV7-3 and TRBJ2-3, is GAGVSQTPSNKVTEKGKYVELRCDPISGHTALYWYRQSLGQGPEFLIYFQGTGAADDSGLPNDRFFAVRPEGSVSTLKIQRTERGDSAVYLCASSRRASHSSTDTQYFGPGTRLTVL.

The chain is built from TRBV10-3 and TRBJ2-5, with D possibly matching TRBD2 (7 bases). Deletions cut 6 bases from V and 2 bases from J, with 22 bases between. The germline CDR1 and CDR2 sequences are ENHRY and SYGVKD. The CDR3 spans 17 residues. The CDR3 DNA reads TGTGCCATCAGAGACCCACGACTAGCAGGGGAACAAGAGACCCAGTACTTC. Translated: CAIRDPRLAGEQETQYF.

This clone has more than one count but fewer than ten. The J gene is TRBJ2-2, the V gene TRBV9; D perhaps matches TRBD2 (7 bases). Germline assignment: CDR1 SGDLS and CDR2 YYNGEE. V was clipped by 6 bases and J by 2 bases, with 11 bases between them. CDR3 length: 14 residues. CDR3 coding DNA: TGTGCCAGCACGGCGGGGGCCAACACCGGGGAGCTGTTTTTT. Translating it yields CASTAGANTGELFF.

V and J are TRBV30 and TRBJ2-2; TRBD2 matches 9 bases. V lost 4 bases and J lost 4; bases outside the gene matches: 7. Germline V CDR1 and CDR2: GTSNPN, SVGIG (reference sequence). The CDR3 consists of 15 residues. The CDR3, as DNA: TGTGCCTGGACCCAAGCGGGGGGCATCACCGGGGAGCTGTTTTTT. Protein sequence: CAWTQAGGITGELFF.

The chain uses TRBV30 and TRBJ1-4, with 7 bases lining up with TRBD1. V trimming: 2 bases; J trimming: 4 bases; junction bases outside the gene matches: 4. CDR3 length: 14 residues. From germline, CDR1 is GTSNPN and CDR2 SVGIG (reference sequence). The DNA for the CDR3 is TGTGCCTGGAGTCGGACAGGACTTAATGAAAAACTGTTTTTT. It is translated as CAWSRTGLNEKLFF.

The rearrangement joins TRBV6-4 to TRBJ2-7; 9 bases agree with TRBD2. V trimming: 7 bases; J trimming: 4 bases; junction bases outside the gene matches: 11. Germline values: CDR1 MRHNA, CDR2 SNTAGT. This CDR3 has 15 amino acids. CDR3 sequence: CASKTATSGLYEQYF. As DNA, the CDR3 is TGTGCCAGCAAAACAGCGACTAGCGGCTTATACGAGCAGTACTTC.

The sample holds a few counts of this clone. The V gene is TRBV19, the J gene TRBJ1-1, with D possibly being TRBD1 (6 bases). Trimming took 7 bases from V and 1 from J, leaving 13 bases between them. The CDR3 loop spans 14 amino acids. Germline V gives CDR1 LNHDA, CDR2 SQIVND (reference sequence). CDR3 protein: CASTPGQPNTEAFF. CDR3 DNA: TGTGCCAGTACCCCCGGACAGCCGAACACTGAAGCTTTCTTT.

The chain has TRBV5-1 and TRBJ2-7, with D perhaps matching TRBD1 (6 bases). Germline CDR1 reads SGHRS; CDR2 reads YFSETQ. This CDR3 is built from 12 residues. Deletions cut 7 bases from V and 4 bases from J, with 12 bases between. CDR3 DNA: TGCGCCAGCTCGATACAGGGTTACGAGCAGTACTTC. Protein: CASSIQGYEQYF.

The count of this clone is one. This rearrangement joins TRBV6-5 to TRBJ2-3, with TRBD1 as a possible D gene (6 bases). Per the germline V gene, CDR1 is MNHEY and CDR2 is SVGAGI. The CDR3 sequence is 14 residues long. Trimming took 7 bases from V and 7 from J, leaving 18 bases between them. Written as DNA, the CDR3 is TGTGCCAGCAAACTATCCGGGACATCGAATACGCAGTATTTT. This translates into CASKLSGTSNTQYF.